This T cell receptor beta chain was observed in a study of OX40 agonist ivuxolimab in advanced cancers. Study as a whole: Head and neck, renal cell, melanoma or hepatocellular carcinoma were the cancers that dose-escalation patients had. One patient with hepatocellular carcinoma and two with cutaneous melanoma, three in all, had partial responses.

Turning to this clone: Its antigen is unknown.

Germline V gives CDR1 SGHVS, CDR2 FQNEAQ. V was pared by 3 bases and J by 2 bases, with 14 bases between. This CDR3 has 15 amino acids. Study findings and constraints: At 0.1 to 3.0 mg/kg, clonal expansion of CD4+ and CD8+ blood T cells had occurred by week 6.

TCRdb keeps only in-frame clones here, not all; method: immunoSEQ multiplex PCR. Altogether 11,000 to 15,000 clones are present, about 77% being singletons, with the ten largest covering over 30%. Anyone with autoimmune disease history or systemic immunosuppression was excluded. Sequencing was performed on CD4+ or CD8+ T cells sorted from blood, taken in a trial of the OX40 agonist ivuxolimab. This clonotype originated in an adult with an advanced solid tumor such as melanoma, head and neck, liver or kidney cancer. The V and J genes are TRBV7-8 and TRBJ2-7; D is unclear. CDR3 sequence reads: CASSFVERPTYEQYF. CDR3 in DNA: TGTGCCAGCAGCTTTGTAGAACGGCCGACCTACGAGCAGTACTTC.